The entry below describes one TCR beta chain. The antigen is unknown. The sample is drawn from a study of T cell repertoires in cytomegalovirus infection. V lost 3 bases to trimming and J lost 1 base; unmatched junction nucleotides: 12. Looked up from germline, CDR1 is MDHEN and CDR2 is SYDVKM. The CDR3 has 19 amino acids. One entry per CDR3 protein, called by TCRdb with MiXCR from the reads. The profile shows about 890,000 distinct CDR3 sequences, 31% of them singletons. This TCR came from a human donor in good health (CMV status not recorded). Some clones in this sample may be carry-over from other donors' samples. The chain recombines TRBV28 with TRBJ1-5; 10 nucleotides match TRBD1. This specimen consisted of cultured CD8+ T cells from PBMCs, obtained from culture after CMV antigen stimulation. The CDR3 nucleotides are TGTGCCAGCAGTTTCCGCTCCGGGACAGGGGTAGGGAGCAATCAGCCCCAGCATTTT. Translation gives CASSFRSGTGVGSNQPQHF. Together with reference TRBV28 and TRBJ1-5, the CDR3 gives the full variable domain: DVKVTQSSRYLVKRTGEKVFLECVQDMDHENMFWYRQDPGLGLRLIYFSYDVKMKEKGDIPEGYSVSREKKERFSLILESASTNQTSMYLCASSFRSGTGVGSNQPQHFGDGTRLSIL.